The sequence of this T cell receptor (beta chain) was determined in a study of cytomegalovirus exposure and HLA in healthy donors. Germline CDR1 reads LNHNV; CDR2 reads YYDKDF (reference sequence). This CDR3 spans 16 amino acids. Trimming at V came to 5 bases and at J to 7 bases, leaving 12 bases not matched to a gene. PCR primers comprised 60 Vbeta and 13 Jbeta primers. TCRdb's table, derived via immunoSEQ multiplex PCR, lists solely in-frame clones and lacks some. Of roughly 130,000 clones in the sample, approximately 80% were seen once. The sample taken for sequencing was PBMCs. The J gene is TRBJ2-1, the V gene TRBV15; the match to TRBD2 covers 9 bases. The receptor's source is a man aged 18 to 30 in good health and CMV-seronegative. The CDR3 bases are TGTGCCACCAGCGGACCATCCGGGACTAGCATAAATGAGCAGTTCTTC. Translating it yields CATSGPSGTSINEQFF.